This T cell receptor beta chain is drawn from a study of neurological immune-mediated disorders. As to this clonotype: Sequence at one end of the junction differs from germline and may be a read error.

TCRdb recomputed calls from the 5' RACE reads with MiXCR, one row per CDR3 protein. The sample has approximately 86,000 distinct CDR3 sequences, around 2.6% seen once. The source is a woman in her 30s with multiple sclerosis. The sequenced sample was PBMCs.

CDR3 in amino acids: CATTFPKAPYEKYF. CDR3 sequence (DNA): TGTGCCACCACCTTCCCGAAAGCTCCCTACGAGAAGTACTTC. The chain carries TRBV28 and TRBJ2-7; no reliable D call. The CDR3 is 14 amino acids. Germline V lookup: CDR1 MDHEN, CDR2 SYDVKM.